The clone carrying this TCR beta chain turned up a few times. These data come from a study of blood T cell repertoires in COVID-19. The method was immunoSEQ multiplex PCR; TCRdb's version includes in-frame clones alone and lacks a portion of them. Among 80,000 to 100,000 clones listed, 90% were seen once. The ends were cut back, 0 bases at V and 3 bases at J, with 6 bases in the middle. Germline CDR1 and CDR2: SGHDT and YYEEEE. This CDR3 region has 13 residues. The specimen sequenced was peripheral blood. The sequence came from a man aged 55 to 70 with acute or convalescent COVID-19. The chain uses TRBV5-6 and TRBJ2-5; perhaps TRBD1 as D (5 bases). CDR3 DNA sequence: TGTGCCAGCAGCTTGGGCAGGGAAGAGACCCAGTACTTC. Translation: CASSLGREETQYF.